These T cell receptor beta chains were read from a single sample in a study of tumor-infiltrating lymphocytes in primary liver carcinoma. One entry per CDR3 protein, called by TCRdb with MiXCR from the multiplex PCR reads. The data hold more than 95,000 distinct CDR3 sequences, with around 60% observed a single time. Sequencing was carried out using liver tumor tissue from sampling region 3. The receptor set was obtained from a woman aged 60-75 years with primary liver carcinoma and hepatitis B virus infection. Each CDR3 is given with its conserved first and last residue. The order of the fields is V gene, clone size, J gene, D gene, CDR3 protein, CDR3 DNA. The D gene is left open where the match is weak. Clone sizes are given selectively: once, few, many, or a class where the clone is expanded.

TRBV24-1	.	TRBJ2-2	TRBD1	CATGEPGQGGTGELFF	TGTGCCACCGGTGAGCCCGGACAGGGAGGCACCGGGGAGCTGTTTTTT
TRBV11-3	.	TRBJ2-1	.	CTSSLEGTEQFF	TGTACCAGCAGCTTAGAAGGGACTGAGCAGTTCTTC
TRBV5-1	.	TRBJ2-2	TRBD2	CASGGSGRGAGELFF	TGCGCCAGCGGCGGTAGCGGGAGAGGGGCCGGGGAGCTGTTTTTT
TRBV6-1	.	TRBJ1-5	.	CASRHRAQKADQPQHF	TGTGCCAGTAGACACAGGGCTCAAAAGGCTGATCAGCCCCAGCATTTT
TRBV11-2	.	TRBJ2-5	.	CTSRDLTYLETQYF	TGTACCAGCAGGGACCTCACGTACCTAGAGACCCAGTACTTC
TRBV11-1	.	TRBJ2-6	.	CASNWNSGANVLTF	TGTGCCAGCAATTGGAACTCTGGGGCCAACGTCCTGACTTTC
TRBV7-8	.	TRBJ2-1	.	CSSSPGRLSFYNEQFF	TGTAGCAGCAGCCCCGGGAGACTATCCTTTTACAATGAGCAGTTCTTC
TRBV30	few	TRBJ1-2	.	CAWSVGQLYGYTF	TGTGCCTGGAGTGTAGGACAGCTATATGGCTACACCTTC
TRBV7-9	many	TRBJ1-1	.	CASSLGGAEAFF	TGTGCCAGCAGCTTAGGAGGGGCTGAAGCTTTCTTT
TRBV11-2	.	TRBJ2-7	.	CASSLLVASDRNF	TGTGCCAGCAGCTTACTGGTTGCGTCCGACCGTAACTTC
TRBV4-2	.	TRBJ2-5	TRBD2	CASSQTGTRNVPEAQYF	TGTGCAAGCAGCCAGACCGGGACTAGGAATGTCCCAGAGGCCCAGTACTTC
TRBV19	few	TRBJ1-4	.	CATNKRGAREKLFF	TGTGCCACGAATAAGAGGGGGGCTCGGGAAAAACTGTTTTTT
TRBV10-3	many	TRBJ2-1	.	CAIRSGAGSSYNEQFF	TGTGCCATCAGGTCCGGTGCGGGCAGCTCCTACAATGAGCAGTTCTTC
TRBV5-1	many	TRBJ1-1	.	CASSFGYTEAFF	TGCGCCAGCAGCTTTGGGTACACTGAAGCTTTCTTT
TRBV11-2	.	TRBJ2-1	.	CVSSSTGEQFF	TGTGTCAGCAGCTCCACCGGGGAGCAGTTCTTC
TRBV11-3	.	TRBJ2-7	.	CAGSSSPRDGYEQYF	TGTGCCGGCAGCTCCTCCCCCCGGGACGGCTACGAGCAGTACTTC
TRBV28	.	TRBJ1-5	.	CASTLIGQGGNQSQHF	TGTGCCAGCACTCTCATAGGACAAGGTGGAAATCAGTCCCAGCATTTT
TRBV5-6	.	TRBJ2-1	TRBD1	CANSGFWQGAEQFF	TGTGCCAACAGCGGGTTCTGGCAGGGGGCCGAGCAGTTCTTC
TRBV2	.	TRBJ1-5	.	CASSTETGGASINQPQRF	TGTGCCAGCAGCACTGAAACGGGGGGGGCGAGCATCAATCAGCCCCAGCGTTTT
TRBV20-1	few	TRBJ1-2	.	CSARGPTNYGYTF	TGCAGTGCTAGAGGACCGACAAACTATGGCTACACCTTC
TRBV5-1	.	TRBJ2-2	.	CASSYTYLHTGELFF	TGCGCCAGCAGCTATACCTATTTACACACCGGGGAGCTGTTTTTT
TRBV6-5	.	TRBJ2-7	TRBD2	CAGRSSGRVWEQYF	TGTGCCGGCAGGTCTAGCGGGAGGGTTTGGGAGCAGTATTTC
TRBV5-4	few	TRBJ1-5	TRBD1	CASISQGQQPQHF	TGTGCCAGCATCTCACAGGGGCAACAGCCCCAGCATTTT
TRBV24-1	.	TRBJ2-1	TRBD2	CATRDPRGSGGGREQFF	TGTGCCACCAGAGATCCCCGGGGTAGCGGGGGAGGGAGGGAGCAGTTCTTC
TRBV29-1	.	TRBJ1-1	.	CSVATDGIAFF	TGCAGCGTAGCCACCGATGGTATCGCTTTCTTC
TRBV4-1	.	TRBJ2-7	TRBD2	CASNQDRGTSYEQYF	TGCGCCAGCAACCAAGATCGTGGGACTAGCTACGAGCAGTACTTC
TRBV5-1	.	TRBJ2-1	TRBD2	CASSLRLAGLSSYNERFF	TGCGCCAGCAGCTTGAGACTAGCTGGCCTTAGCTCCTACAATGAGCGGTTCTTC